This entry concerns a single TCR beta chain. The antigen is unknown. Measured with immunoSEQ multiplex PCR; TCRdb has only the in-frame clones, and not every one. Of 85,000 to 90,000 clones in the sample, roughly 92% were seen once. The sample is drawn from a study of OX40 agonist ivuxolimab in advanced cancers. In the study overall: Patients were over 65% male with ages roughly 20 to 90, mean 60.

General observations from the study: Partly responding patients at 0.1-3.0 mg/kg showed some of the smallest clonal expansion.

The length of the CDR3 is 15 residues. The V and J ends lost 7 bases and 4 bases, in that order; junction bases with no gene match: 8. Germline V gives CDR1 LNHDA, CDR2 SQIVND (reference sequence). Sequencing was performed on CD4+ or CD8+ T cells sorted from blood, taken in a trial of the OX40 agonist ivuxolimab. The rearrangement joins TRBV19 to TRBJ2-5, with 11 positions matching TRBD2. The receptor was isolated from an adult with an advanced solid tumor such as melanoma, head and neck, liver or kidney cancer. CDR3 sequence: CASTQLAGVGETQYF. CDR3 DNA: TGTGCCAGTACGCAACTAGCGGGAGTCGGAGAGACCCAGTACTTC.